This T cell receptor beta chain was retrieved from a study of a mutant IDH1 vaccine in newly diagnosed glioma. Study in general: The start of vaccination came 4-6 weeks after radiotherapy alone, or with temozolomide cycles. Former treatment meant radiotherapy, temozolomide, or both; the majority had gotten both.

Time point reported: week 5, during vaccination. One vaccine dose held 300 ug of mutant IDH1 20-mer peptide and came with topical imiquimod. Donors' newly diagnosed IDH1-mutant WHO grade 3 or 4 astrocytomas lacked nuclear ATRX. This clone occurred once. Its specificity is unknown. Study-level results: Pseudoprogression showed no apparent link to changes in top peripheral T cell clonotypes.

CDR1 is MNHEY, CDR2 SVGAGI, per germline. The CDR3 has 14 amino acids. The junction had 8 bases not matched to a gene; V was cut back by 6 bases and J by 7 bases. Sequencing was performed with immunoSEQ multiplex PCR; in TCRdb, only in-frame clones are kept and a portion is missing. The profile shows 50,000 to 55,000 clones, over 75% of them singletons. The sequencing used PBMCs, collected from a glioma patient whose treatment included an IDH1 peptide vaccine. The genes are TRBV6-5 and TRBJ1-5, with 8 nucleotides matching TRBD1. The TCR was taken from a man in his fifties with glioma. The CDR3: CASSQDRANQPQHF. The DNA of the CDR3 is TGTGCCAGCAGCCAGGACAGGGCAAACCAGCCCCAGCATTTT.